Included here is one T cell receptor beta chain sequence, with context. Each subset's genomic DNA was split evenly across several immunoSEQ plates. The repertoire was sequenced with immunoSEQ multiplex PCR; TCRdb's copy has only in-frame clones and lacks some. The repertoire holds about 640,000 clones, with 60% to 80% as singletons. Germline V gene lookup returns CDR1 SGHAT and CDR2 FQNNGV. Trimming cost V 5 bases and J 5 bases, with 16 bases left between them. The CDR3 has 14 amino acids. Both subsets, CD45RA+ naive and CD45RA-negative memory, were split from the CD4+ cells. This entry is derived from a study of shared clonotypes between healthy human individuals. Study-wide context: Each donor's CD4 naive and CD4 memory cells filled three plates apiece, CD8 naive two, and CD8 memory one.

The receptor's source is a woman in her twenties or thirties in good health. V usage is TRBV11-2 and J usage is TRBJ2-7, with a weak D call TRBD1 (5 bases). Source material: memory CD4+ T cells sorted from blood. Subset given: CD45RA-negative fraction. The CDR3 spells CASSLQGVVDEQYF. The DNA for the CDR3 is TGTGCCAGCAGCCTTCAGGGTGTAGTAGACGAGCAGTACTTC.